This T cell receptor beta chain was documented in a study of blood T cell repertoires in COVID-19. Assay used: immunoSEQ multiplex PCR; TCRdb lists only in-frame clones, some missing. The sample shows roughly 70,000 clones, less than 75% of them seen only once. From germline, CDR1 is KGHDR and CDR2 SFDVKD. The CDR3 contains 16 residues. Trimming left V 7 bases short and J 5 bases short, with 17 bases between. The rearrangement links TRBV24-1 to TRBJ2-6; perhaps TRBD1 as D (5 bases). Sequencing was carried out using peripheral blood. This clonotype originated in a man in his sixties with acute or convalescent COVID-19. The CDR3 loop is CATSSDRGKRANVLTF. As DNA, the CDR3 is TGTGCCACCAGCTCCGACAGAGGTAAGAGGGCCAACGTCCTGACTTTC.